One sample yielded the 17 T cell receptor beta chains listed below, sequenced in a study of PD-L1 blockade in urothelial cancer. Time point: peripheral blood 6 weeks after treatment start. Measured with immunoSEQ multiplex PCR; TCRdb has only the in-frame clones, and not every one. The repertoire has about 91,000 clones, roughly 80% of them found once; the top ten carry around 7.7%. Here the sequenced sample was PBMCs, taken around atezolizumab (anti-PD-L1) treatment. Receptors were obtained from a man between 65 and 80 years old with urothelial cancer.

In DNA form, the CDR3 reads TGTGCCAGTAGTACAACAGGGCCTGGAAACACCATATATTTT. This sequence encodes CASSTTGPGNTIYF. The chain carries TRBV19 and TRBJ1-3; possible D gene TRBD1, 6 bases. Trimming left V 4 bases short and J 2 bases short, with 9 bases between. This CDR3 contains 14 residues. The V gene's germline CDR1 is LNHDA and CDR2 SQIVND (reference sequence). The variable domain in full, with the rest retrieved from reference TRBV19 and TRBJ1-3, is DGGITQSPKYLFRKEGQNVTLSCEQNLNHDAMYWYRQDPGQGLRLIYYSQIVNDFQKGDIAEGYSVSREKKESFPLTVTSAQKNPTAFYLCASSTTGPGNTIYFGEGSWLTVV.

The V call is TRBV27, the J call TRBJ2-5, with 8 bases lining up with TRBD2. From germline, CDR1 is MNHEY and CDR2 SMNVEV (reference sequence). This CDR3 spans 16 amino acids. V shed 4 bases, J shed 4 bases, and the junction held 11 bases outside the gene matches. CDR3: CASSSPGREGRETQYF. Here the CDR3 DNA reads TGTGCCAGCAGTTCCCCCGGACGGGAGGGACGAGAGACCCAGTACTTC.

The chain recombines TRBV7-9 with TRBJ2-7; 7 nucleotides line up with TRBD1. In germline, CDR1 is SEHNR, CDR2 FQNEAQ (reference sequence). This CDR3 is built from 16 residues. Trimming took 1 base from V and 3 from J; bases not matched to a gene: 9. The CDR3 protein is CASSLGDSERFYEQYF. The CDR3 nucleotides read TGTGCCAGCAGCTTAGGGGACAGCGAGCGCTTCTACGAGCAGTACTTC.

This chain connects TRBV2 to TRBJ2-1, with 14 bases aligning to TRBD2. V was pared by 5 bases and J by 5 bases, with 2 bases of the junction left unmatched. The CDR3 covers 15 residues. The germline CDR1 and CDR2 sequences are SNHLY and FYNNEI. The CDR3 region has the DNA TGTGCCAGCAGTCGACTAGCGGGAGGGAACAATGAGCAGTTCTTC. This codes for CASSRLAGGNNEQFF.

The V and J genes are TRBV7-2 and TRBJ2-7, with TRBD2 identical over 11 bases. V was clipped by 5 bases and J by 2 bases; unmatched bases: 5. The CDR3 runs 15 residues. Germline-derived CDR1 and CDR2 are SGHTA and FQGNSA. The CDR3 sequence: CASSLTSGTAYEQYF. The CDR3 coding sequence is TGTGCCAGCAGCCTGACTAGCGGGACAGCCTACGAGCAGTACTTC.

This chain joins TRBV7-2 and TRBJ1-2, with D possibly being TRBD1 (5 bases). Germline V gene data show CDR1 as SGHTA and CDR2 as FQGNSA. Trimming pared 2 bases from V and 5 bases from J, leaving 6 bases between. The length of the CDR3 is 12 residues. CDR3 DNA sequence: TGTGCCAGCAGCTTACCAGGGTATGGCTACACCTTC. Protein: CASSLPGYGYTF.

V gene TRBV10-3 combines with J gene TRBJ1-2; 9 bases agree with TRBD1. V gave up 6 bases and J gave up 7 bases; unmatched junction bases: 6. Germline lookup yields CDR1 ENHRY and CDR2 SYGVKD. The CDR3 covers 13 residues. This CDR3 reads CAISQRDRAGYTF. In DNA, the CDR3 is TGTGCCATCAGCCAGAGGGACAGGGCTGGCTACACCTTC.

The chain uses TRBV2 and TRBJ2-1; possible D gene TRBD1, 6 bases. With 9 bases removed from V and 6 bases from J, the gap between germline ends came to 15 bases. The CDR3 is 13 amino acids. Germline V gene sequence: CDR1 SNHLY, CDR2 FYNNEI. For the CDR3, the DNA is TGTGCCAGTGAGATGGGACAACTCAATGAGCAGTTCTTC. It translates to CASEMGQLNEQFF.

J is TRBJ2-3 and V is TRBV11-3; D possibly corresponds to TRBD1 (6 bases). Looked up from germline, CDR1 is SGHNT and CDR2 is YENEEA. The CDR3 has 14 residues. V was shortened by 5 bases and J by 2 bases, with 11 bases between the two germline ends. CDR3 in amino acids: CASSLRDITDTQYF. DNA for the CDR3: TGTGCCAGCAGCCTAAGGGACATCACAGATACGCAGTATTTT.

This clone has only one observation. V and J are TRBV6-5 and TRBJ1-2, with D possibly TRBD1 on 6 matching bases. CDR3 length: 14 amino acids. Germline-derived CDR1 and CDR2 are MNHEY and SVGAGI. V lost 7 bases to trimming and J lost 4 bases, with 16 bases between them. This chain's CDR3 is CASTPIRGPYGYTF. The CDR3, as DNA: TGTGCCAGCACCCCTATCAGGGGCCCCTATGGCTACACCTTC.

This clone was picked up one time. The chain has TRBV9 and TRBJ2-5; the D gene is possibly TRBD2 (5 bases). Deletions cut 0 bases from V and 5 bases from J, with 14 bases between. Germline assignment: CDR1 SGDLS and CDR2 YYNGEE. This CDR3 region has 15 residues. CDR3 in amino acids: CASSVVPGVGETQYF. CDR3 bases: TGTGCCAGCAGCGTAGTGCCCGGGGTTGGGGAGACCCAGTACTTC.

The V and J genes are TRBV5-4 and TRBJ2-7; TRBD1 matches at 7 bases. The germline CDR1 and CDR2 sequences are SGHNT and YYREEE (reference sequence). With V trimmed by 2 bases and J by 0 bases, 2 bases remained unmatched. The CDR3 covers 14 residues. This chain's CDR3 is CASSFGTASYEQYF. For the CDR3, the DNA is TGTGCCAGCAGCTTCGGGACAGCCTCCTACGAGCAGTACTTC.

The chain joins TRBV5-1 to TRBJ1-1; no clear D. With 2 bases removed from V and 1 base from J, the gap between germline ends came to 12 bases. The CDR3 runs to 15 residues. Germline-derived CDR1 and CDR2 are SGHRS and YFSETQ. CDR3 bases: TGCGCCAGCAGCTTCCAGACAACACCGAACACTGAAGCTTTCTTT. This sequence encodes CASSFQTTPNTEAFF.

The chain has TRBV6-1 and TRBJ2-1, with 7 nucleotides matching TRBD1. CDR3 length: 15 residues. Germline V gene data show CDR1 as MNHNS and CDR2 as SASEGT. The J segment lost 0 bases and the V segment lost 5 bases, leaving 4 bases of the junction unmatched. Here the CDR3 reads CASSRTGSSYNEQFF. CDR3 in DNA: TGTGCCAGCAGTAGGACAGGTAGCTCCTACAATGAGCAGTTCTTC.

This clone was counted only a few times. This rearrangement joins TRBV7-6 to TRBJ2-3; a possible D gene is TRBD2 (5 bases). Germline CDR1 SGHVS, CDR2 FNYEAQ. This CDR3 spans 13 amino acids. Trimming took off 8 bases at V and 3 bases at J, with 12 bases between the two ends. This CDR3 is CASGPPGTDTQYF. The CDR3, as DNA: TGTGCCAGCGGACCCCCGGGGACAGATACGCAGTATTTT.

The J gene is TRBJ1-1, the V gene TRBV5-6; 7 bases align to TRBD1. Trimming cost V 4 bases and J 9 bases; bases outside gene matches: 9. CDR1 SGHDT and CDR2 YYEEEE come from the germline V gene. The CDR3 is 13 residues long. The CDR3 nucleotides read TGTGCCAGCAGCCACTCGACAGGGTCCAAAGCTTTCTTT. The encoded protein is CASSHSTGSKAFF.

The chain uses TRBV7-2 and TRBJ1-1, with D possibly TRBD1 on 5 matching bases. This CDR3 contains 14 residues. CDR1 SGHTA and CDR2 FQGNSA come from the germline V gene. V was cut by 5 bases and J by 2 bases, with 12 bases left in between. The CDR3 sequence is CASSRVTGNTEAFF. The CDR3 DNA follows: TGTGCCAGCAGCCGCGTCACAGGTAACACTGAAGCTTTCTTT. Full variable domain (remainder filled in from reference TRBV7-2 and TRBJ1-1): GAGVSQSPSNKVTEKGKDVELRCDPISGHTALYWYRQSLGQGLEFLIYFQGNSAPDKSGLPSDRFSAERTGGSVSTLTIQRTQQEDSAVYLCASSRVTGNTEAFFGQGTRLTVV.